The source of this T cell receptor (beta chain) is a study of OX40 agonist ivuxolimab in advanced cancers. Note on this clone: Its target is unknown.

CDR3 length equals 14 residues. Germline V lookup: CDR1 WSHSY, CDR2 SAAADI. V lost 7 bases, J lost 1 base, and 13 bases lay in between. General study points: Within 6 weeks, CD4+ and CD8+ blood T cells expanded clonally at 0.1 to 3.0 mg/kg. The authors also found low normalized T-cell clonal expansion in some nonresponders.

Sequenced by immunoSEQ multiplex PCR; TCRdb stores in-frame clones only, minus some. Of about 73,000 clones listed, approximately 90% are singletons. At baseline, cycle 4 day 1, and cycle 7 day 1, blood was sampled. The chain combines TRBV10-2 with TRBJ1-1; maybe TRBD1 (6 bases). The clonotype originates from an adult with an advanced solid tumor such as melanoma, head and neck, liver or kidney cancer. The sequenced sample was CD4+ or CD8+ T cells sorted from blood, obtained in a trial of the OX40 agonist ivuxolimab. For the CDR3, the DNA is TGCGCCAGCACCGCGACAGGAGCGAACACTGAAGCTTTCTTT. Its translation is CASTATGANTEAFF.